This TCR beta chain was sequenced for a study of T-cell memory formation after mild COVID-19. Study in general: TCR clusters were largely donor specific.

Study-wide findings and caveats: Clones that contracted clustered mainly in CM and EM if CD4+ and in EMRA if CD8+. Clones shrinking between day 15 and 85 showed a balanced CD4/CD8 split, and those that grew later tilted toward CD4+.

V dropped 1 base and J dropped 11 bases, with 10 bases sitting between them. Germline-derived CDR1 and CDR2 are SEHNR and FQNEAQ (reference sequence). The CDR3 is 12 residues long. Libraries for TCRalpha and TCRbeta carried sample barcodes and unique molecular identifiers via 5'RACE. Using its own MiXCR run on the 5' RACE reads, TCRdb lists one record per CDR3 protein. The profile shows approximately 400,000 distinct CDR3 sequences, approximately 24% of them singletons. Note on this clonotype: What it binds is unknown.

This chain joins TRBV7-9 and TRBJ2-3, with D perhaps matching TRBD1 (5 bases). The specimen was PBMCs or a T cell subset sorted from them (not recorded which). This sequence originates from an adult woman who had mild COVID-19 (a few samples of this study predate the infection). Cell type and time point are not known. CDR3 amino acids: CASSLEKGMQYF. DNA for the CDR3: TGTGCCAGCAGCTTAGAAAAGGGGATGCAGTATTTT.